This T cell receptor beta chain was documented in a study of blood T cell repertoires in COVID-19. Looking at the study overall: T cells, B-cell-depleted T cells, or PBMCs provided the cDNA or gDNA that served as material.

Original data processing: Amplified reference gene primers provided the basis for estimating nucleated cell counts. Some clones are missing from TCRdb's copy, which holds only in-frame ones; the method was immunoSEQ multiplex PCR. V and J calls and clone size are copied from that table; D and trimming were computed from the DNA. The sample gives about 81,000 clones, around 88% of which show up once; about 4.4% is in the top ten. This CDR3 has 14 residues. Per the germline V gene, CDR1 is KGHSH and CDR2 is LQKENI. V was pared by 2 bases and J by 4 bases, with 11 bases between. This receptor was identified in an elderly woman with acute or convalescent COVID-19. The sample consisted of peripheral blood. The rearrangement links TRBV18 to TRBJ1-2; D remains unclear. In DNA form, the CDR3 reads TGTGCCAGCTCACCAAGGGAGGGTAGCTATGGCTACACCTTC. Amino acid sequence: CASSPREGSYGYTF.